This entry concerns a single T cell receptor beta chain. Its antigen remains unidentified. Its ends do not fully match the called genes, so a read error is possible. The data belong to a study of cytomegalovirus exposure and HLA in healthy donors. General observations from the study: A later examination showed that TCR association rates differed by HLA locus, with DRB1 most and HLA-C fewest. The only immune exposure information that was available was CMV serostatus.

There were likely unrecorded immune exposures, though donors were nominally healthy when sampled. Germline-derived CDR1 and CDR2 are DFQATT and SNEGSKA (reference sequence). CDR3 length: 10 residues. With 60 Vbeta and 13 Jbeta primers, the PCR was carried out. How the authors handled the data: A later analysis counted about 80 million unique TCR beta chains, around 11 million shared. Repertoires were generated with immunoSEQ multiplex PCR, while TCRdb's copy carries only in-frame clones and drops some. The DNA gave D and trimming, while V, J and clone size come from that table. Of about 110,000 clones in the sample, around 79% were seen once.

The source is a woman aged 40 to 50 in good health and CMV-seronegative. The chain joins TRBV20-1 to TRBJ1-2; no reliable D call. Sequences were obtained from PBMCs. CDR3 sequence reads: CSARYREIAF. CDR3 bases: TGCAGTGCTAGATACCGGGAAATCGCCTTC.